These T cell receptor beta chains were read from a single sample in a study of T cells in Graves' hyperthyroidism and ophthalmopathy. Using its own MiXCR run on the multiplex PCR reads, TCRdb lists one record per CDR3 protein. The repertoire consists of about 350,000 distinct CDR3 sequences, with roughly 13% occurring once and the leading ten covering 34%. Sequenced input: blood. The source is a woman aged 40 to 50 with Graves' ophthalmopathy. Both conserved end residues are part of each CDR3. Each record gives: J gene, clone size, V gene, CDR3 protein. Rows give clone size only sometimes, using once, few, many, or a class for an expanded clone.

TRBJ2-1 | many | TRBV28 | CASSLPSGAYNEQFF
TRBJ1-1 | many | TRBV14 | CASSQTRGTEAFF
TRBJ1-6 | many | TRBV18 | CASSPREGEGSPLHF
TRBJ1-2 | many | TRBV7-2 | CASSSGQGRLANYGYTF
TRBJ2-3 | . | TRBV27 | CASSLYWGSRGRASDTQYF
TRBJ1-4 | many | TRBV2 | CASSELAAQEKLFF
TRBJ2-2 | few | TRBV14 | CASRQLAAGELFF
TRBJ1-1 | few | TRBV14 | CASSRHINTEAFF
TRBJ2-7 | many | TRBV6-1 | CASSPRDRGYEQYF
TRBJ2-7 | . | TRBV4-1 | CASSQGGTHEQYF
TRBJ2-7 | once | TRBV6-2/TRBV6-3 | CASRARGGSSYEQYF
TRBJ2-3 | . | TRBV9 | CASSAGQGPDTQYF
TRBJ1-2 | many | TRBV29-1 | CSALDSNYGYTF
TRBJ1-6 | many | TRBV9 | CASSVEENSPLHF
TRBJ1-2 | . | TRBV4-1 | CASSQGLTLGYTF
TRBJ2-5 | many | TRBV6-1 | CASSSITRGRETQYF
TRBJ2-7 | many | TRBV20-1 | CSANRHADEQYF